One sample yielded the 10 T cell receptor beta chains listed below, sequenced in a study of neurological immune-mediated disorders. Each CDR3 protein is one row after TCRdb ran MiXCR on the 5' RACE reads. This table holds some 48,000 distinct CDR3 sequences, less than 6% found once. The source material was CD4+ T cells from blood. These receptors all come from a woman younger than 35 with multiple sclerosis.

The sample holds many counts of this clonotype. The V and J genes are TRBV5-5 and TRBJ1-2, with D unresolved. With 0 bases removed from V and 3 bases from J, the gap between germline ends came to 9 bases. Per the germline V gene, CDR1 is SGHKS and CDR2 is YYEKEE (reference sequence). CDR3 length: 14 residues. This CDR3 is CASSLAGRDYGYTF. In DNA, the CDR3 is TGTGCCAGCAGCTTGGCCGGGAGAGACTATGGCTACACCTTC.

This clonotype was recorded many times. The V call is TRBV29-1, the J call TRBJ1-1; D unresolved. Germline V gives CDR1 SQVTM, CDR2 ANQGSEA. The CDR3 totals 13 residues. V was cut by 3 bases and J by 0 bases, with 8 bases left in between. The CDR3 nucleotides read TGCAGCGTTGACCCGGAGATGAACACTGAAGCTTTCTTT. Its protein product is CSVDPEMNTEAFF.

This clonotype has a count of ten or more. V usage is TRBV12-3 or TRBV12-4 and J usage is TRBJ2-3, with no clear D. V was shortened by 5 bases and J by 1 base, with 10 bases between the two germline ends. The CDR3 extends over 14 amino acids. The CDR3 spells CASSVTAGTDTQYF. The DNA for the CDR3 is TGTGCCAGCAGTGTAACAGCTGGCACAGATACGCAGTATTTT.

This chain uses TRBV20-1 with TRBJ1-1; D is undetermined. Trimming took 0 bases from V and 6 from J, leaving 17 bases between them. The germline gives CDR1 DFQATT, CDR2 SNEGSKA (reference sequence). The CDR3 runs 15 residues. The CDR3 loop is CSARDYLGGEPEAFF. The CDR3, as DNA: TGCAGTGCTAGAGATTATCTGGGCGGGGAACCTGAAGCTTTCTTT.

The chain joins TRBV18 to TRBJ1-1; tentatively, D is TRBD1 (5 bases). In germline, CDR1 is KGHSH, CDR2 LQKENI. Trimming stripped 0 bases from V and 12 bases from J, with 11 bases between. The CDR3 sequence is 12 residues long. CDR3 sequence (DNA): TGTGCCAGCTCACCACCGGGACTTGGGACTTTCTTT. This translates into CASSPPGLGTFF.

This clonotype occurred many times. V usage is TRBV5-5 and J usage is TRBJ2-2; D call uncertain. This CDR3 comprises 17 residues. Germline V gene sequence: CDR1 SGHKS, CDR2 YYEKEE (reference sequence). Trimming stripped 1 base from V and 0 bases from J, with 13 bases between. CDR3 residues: CASSLLSGMSNTGELFF. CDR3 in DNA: TGTGCCAGCAGCTTGTTATCAGGAATGTCGAACACCGGGGAGCTGTTTTTT.

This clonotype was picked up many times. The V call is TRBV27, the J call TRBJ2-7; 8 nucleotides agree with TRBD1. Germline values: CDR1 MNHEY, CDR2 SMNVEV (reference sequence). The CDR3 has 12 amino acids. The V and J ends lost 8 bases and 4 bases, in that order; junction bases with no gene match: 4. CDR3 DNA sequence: TGTGCCAGCGGTACAGGGGGGTACGAGCAGTACGTC. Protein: CASGTGGYEQYV.

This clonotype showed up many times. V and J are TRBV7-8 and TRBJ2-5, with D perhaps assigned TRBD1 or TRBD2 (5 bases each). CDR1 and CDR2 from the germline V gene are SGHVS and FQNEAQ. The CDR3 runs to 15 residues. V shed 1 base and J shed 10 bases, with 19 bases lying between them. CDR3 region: CASSLERGRALFQYF. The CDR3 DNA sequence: TGTGCCAGCAGCTTAGAGAGGGGCAGGGCCCTGTTCCAGTACTTC.

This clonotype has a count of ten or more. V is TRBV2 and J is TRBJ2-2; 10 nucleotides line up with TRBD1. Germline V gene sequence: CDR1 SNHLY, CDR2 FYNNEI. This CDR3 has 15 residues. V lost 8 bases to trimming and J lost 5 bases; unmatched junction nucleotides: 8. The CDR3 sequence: CASETGTGVTGELFF. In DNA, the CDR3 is TGTGCCAGCGAAACCGGGACAGGGGTGACCGGGGAGCTGTTTTTT.

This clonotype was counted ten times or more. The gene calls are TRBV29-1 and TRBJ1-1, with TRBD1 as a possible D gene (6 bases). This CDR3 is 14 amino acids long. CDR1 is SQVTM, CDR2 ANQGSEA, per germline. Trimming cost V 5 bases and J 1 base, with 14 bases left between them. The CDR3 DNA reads TGCAGCGTTTTGGTGGGGGCCGGGAACACTGAAGCTTTCTTT. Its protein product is CSVLVGAGNTEAFF. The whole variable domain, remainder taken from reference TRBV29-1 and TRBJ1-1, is SAVISQKPSRDICQRGTSLTIQCQVDSQVTMMFWYRQQPGQSLTLIATANQGSEATYESGFVIDKFPISRPNLTFSTLTVSNMSPEDSSIYLCSVLVGAGNTEAFFGQGTRLTVV.